The TCR beta chain under discussion was sequenced for a study of blood T cell repertoires in COVID-19. Study information: Samples taken during acute and convalescent COVID-19 were collected in the United States, Italy and Spain.

Trimming took 2 bases from V and 8 from J; bases not matched to a gene: 5. This CDR3 spans 14 amino acids. In germline, CDR1 is SEHNR, CDR2 FQNEAQ (reference sequence). This clone was counted once. Per the authors' pipeline: The authors estimated nucleated cell counts from reference gene primer amplification. TCRdb's copy holds only in-frame clones and misses some; the assay was immunoSEQ multiplex PCR. V and J calls and clone size follow that table, whereas D and trimming were derived from the DNA. This table has around 450,000 clones, 80% to 95% appearing once. The source of this sequence is a man younger than 35 who had recovered from COVID-19. The chain employs TRBV7-9 and TRBJ2-1; 8 bases are shared with TRBD1. Sequences were obtained from PBMCs or T cells enriched from blood (not recorded which). DNA for the CDR3: TGTGCCAGCAGCTTAAGCAGGGGGCAAGATGAGCAGTTCTTC. It specifies CASSLSRGQDEQFF.